A selection of T cell receptor beta chains follows, all from one sample in a study of regulatory T cells in long-lasting Graves disease. TCRdb analysed the multiplex PCR reads with MiXCR anew, one entry per CDR3 protein. The sample includes approximately 400,000 distinct CDR3 sequences, 23% seen only once; the top ten take around 24%. Sequences were derived from peripheral blood mononuclear cells (PBMCs), sampled when the disease was refractory, from a patient treated with antithyroid drugs. These receptors all stem from a female donor with Graves disease. CDR3s include the opening cysteine and the closing phenylalanine or tryptophan. The D gene is left open where the match is weak. Size values are once, few and many counts, or a class for expanded clones, and some rows have none.

v_call,j_call,clone_size,d_call,cdr3_aa,cdr3_nt
TRBV20-1,TRBJ1-2,once,TRBD1,CSARTGGTYGYTF,TGCAGTGCTCGAACAGGGGGAACCTATGGCTACACCTTC
TRBV20-1,TRBJ2-5,few,.,CSAETAPQETQYF,TGCAGTGCCGAGACAGCTCCCCAGGAGACCCAGTACTTC
TRBV7-2,TRBJ2-5,few,.,CASSWTGNQETQYF,TGTGCCAGCAGCTGGACCGGGAACCAAGAGACCCAGTACTTC
TRBV20-1,TRBJ2-7,few,.,CSATKDYEQYF,TGCAGTGCTACAAAAGACTACGAGCAGTACTTC
TRBV6-2/TRBV6-3,TRBJ2-6,many,.,CASSYDPSGANVLTF,TGTGCCAGCAGTTACGATCCCTCTGGGGCCAACGTCCTGACTTTC
TRBV25-1,TRBJ2-7,many,.,CASSDPRSQNHEQYF,TGTGCCAGCAGTGATCCCCGATCTCAAAACCACGAGCAGTACTTC
TRBV12-3/TRBV12-4,TRBJ2-3,few,.,CASSRSDTQYF,TGTGCCAGCAGCCGTTCGGATACGCAGTATTTT
TRBV15,TRBJ2-5,.,TRBD2,CATSRDRWRLAGVETQYF,TGTGCCACCAGCAGAGATAGATGGCGACTAGCGGGAGTGGAGACCCAGTACTTC
TRBV6-6,TRBJ2-3,few,.,CASSYSEVSRTDTQYF,TGTGCCAGCAGTTACTCGGAAGTTAGTCGAACAGATACGCAGTATTTT
TRBV7-9,TRBJ2-5,many,.,CASSRRTVGSETQYF,TGTGCCAGCAGCCGCAGGACGGTAGGATCCGAGACCCAGTACTTC
TRBV5-4,TRBJ1-6,few,.,CASSPDLRGSYNSPLHF,TGTGCCAGCAGCCCCGACCTGCGGGGCTCCTATAATTCACCCCTCCACTTT
TRBV7-2,TRBJ2-4,.,.,CASSLADSLAKNIQYF,TGTGCCAGCAGCTTAGCGGACAGTCTAGCCAAAAACATTCAGTACTTC
TRBV30,TRBJ1-4,few,.,CAWTTPGGVGEKLFF,TGTGCCTGGACCACCCCGGGGGGCGTAGGTGAAAAACTGTTTTTT
TRBV20-1,TRBJ1-5,few,.,CSAQISSNQPQHF,TGCAGTGCGCAGATCAGTAGCAATCAGCCCCAGCATTTT
TRBV5-5,TRBJ1-1,.,.,CASSLVGVRGNTEAFF,TGTGCCAGCAGCTTGGTGGGGGTCCGGGGGAACACTGAAGCTTTCTTT
TRBV11-1,TRBJ2-5,many,TRBD2,CASSPSFLLRGSRETQYF,TGTGCCAGCAGTCCTTCCTTCCTCCTCCGCGGGAGTCGGGAGACCCAGTACTTC
TRBV7-4,TRBJ2-7,many,.,CASSLLRSHEQYF,TGTGCCAGCAGCTTATTGCGCTCCCACGAGCAGTACTTC
TRBV30,TRBJ2-3,few,.,CAWSVNAGSGADTQYF,TGTGCCTGGAGTGTAAACGCGGGGAGCGGCGCAGATACGCAGTATTTT
TRBV2,TRBJ1-5,many,.,CASSPDSTLIQPQHF,TGTGCCAGCAGCCCGGACAGCACCCTCATTCAGCCCCAGCATTTT
TRBV18,TRBJ2-3,few,TRBD2,CASSPRPLAGFSTDTQYF,TGTGCCAGCTCACCACGGCCATTAGCGGGATTTAGCACAGATACGCAGTATTTT
TRBV12-3/TRBV12-4,TRBJ1-2,many,.,CASSTHLRSGYTF,TGTGCCAGCAGTACCCACCTTAGAAGTGGCTACACCTTC
TRBV11-2,TRBJ2-4,many,.,CASSSQTGNKNIQYF,TGTGCCAGCAGCTCCCAGACAGGAAACAAAAACATTCAGTACTTC
TRBV6-1,TRBJ1-2,few,.,CASRISDRPNYGYTF,TGTGCCAGCAGGATTTCTGACAGGCCTAACTATGGCTACACCTTC
TRBV7-2,TRBJ1-1,.,.,CASSSGGQAFF,TGTGCCAGCAGCTCCGGGGGACAAGCTTTCTTT
TRBV6-1,TRBJ2-7,few,TRBD2,CASTGRRGGEQYF,TGTGCCAGCACCGGGAGGCGGGGAGGCGAGCAGTACTTC
TRBV19,TRBJ2-7,.,TRBD1,CASSIKTGTGSYEQYF,TGTGCCAGTAGTATTAAGACCGGGACAGGGTCCTACGAGCAGTACTTC
TRBV12-3/TRBV12-4,TRBJ1-2,many,.,CASSLRSVGYTF,TGTGCCAGCAGTTTAAGGTCGGTTGGCTACACCTTC
TRBV30,TRBJ2-7,few,TRBD2,CAWSVGLAGVYEQYF,TGTGCCTGGAGTGTAGGACTAGCGGGGGTCTACGAGCAGTACTTC
TRBV15,TRBJ2-5,.,TRBD2,CATSRISGMETQYF,TGTGCCACCAGCAGAATTAGCGGGATGGAGACCCAGTACTTC
TRBV7-9,TRBJ1-1,many,.,CASSRDRPNTEAFF,TGTGCCAGCAGCCGAGACAGGCCTAACACTGAAGCTTTCTTT
TRBV9,TRBJ2-4,.,.,CASSVEAGPVGNIQYF,TGTGCCAGCAGCGTAGAGGCAGGGCCGGTGGGAAACATTCAGTACTTC
TRBV12-3/TRBV12-4,TRBJ2-3,.,.,CATQGPRGDTQYF,TGTGCCACCCAGGGCCCACGAGGAGATACGCAGTATTTT
TRBV19,TRBJ2-1,few,.,CASSIRYSYNEQFF,TGTGCCAGTAGTATACGCTACTCCTACAATGAGCAGTTCTTC
TRBV10-3,TRBJ1-1,.,.,CAISDLGRGTEAFF,TGTGCCATCAGTGACCTGGGACGGGGCACTGAAGCTTTCTTT
TRBV20-1,TRBJ2-4,.,.,CSVLTSHGNFVQYF,TGCAGTGTACTGACTAGTCACGGCAACTTCGTTCAGTACTTC
TRBV5-1,TRBJ1-1,few,.,CASSGRDTLNTEAFF,TGCGCCAGCAGCGGTCGGGACACCTTGAACACTGAAGCTTTCTTT